Listed below are T cell receptor beta chains from one sample, sequenced in a study of blood T cell repertoires in COVID-19. Profiling relied on immunoSEQ multiplex PCR, and the TCRdb table lists in-frame clones only, not all of them. This repertoire shows approximately 150,000 clones, 84% found once; its top ten account for roughly 15%. Material: PBMCs or T cells enriched from blood (not recorded which). The receptors shown here come from a man in his fifties who had recovered from COVID-19. The CDR3 runs from the conserved cysteine through the conserved F or W. The order of the fields is CDR3 DNA, CDR3 protein, J gene, V gene, clone size, D gene. D genes are given only for firm matches. Rows give clone size only sometimes, using once, few, many, or a class for an expanded clone.

DNA: TGTGCCAGCAGCGTAGTAGACTCCTCGGATGCGCAGTATTTT
CDR3: CASSVVDSSDAQYF
J: TRBJ2-3
V: TRBV9
size: -
D: -

DNA: TGTGCCAGTCACGGAGGACCAGGTGAAAAACTGTTTTTT
CDR3: CASHGGPGEKLFF
J: TRBJ1-4
V: TRBV19
size: -
D: -

DNA: TGTGCCAGCAGCCCGTGGGGCCCCGCCGAAAAACTGTTTTTT
CDR3: CASSPWGPAEKLFF
J: TRBJ1-4
V: TRBV7-9
size: -
D: -

DNA: TGTGCCAGCAGCTTCCTAATATTTGGCAGGGACATCTACGAGCAGTACTTC
CDR3: CASSFLIFGRDIYEQYF
J: TRBJ2-7
V: TRBV5-5
size: -
D: -

DNA: TGTGCCAGCAGCTTTACGAACAGGGGATCGGAGACCCAGTACTTC
CDR3: CASSFTNRGSETQYF
J: TRBJ2-5
V: TRBV7-9
size: -
D: TRBD1

DNA: TGTGCCAGCAGCGTAGTGGCGGGATCTAGCACAGATACGCAGTATTTT
CDR3: CASSVVAGSSTDTQYF
J: TRBJ2-3
V: TRBV9
size: few
D: -

DNA: TGTGCCAGCAGCCCGGACAGAGGAAACACCATATATTTT
CDR3: CASSPDRGNTIYF
J: TRBJ1-3
V: TRBV5-6
size: -
D: -

DNA: TGTGCCAGCAGAGGGTCCTATGCGGGACGGTACAATGAGCAGTTCTTC
CDR3: CASRGSYAGRYNEQFF
J: TRBJ2-1
V: TRBV5-4
size: -
D: -

DNA: TGTGCCAGCAGCTTAGCTAGCGGGGGGGCGGGCACCGGGGAGCTGTTTTTT
CDR3: CASSLASGGAGTGELFF
J: TRBJ2-2
V: TRBV7-8
size: -
D: TRBD2

DNA: TGTGCCAGCAGCCAAGTCGGGGGGCGGGAGACCCAGTACTTC
CDR3: CASSQVGGRETQYF
J: TRBJ2-5
V: TRBV4-2
size: -
D: -

DNA: TGTGCCAGCAGTGAACCTGGGACAGTGAACACTGAAGCTTTCTTT
CDR3: CASSEPGTVNTEAFF
J: TRBJ1-1
V: TRBV25-1
size: -
D: TRBD1

DNA: TGCGCCAGCAGTGTGCAGGCAATGAACACTGAAGCTTTCTTT
CDR3: CASSVQAMNTEAFF
J: TRBJ1-1
V: TRBV10-2
size: -
D: -

DNA: TGTGCCAGCTCAGCACTCAGGGGGGTCAACAATGAGCAGTTCTTC
CDR3: CASSALRGVNNEQFF
J: TRBJ2-1
V: TRBV18
size: -
D: -

DNA: TGTGCCATCAGTGAGTCGACAGGCTCTGTCTTGAACACTGAAGCTTTCTTT
CDR3: CAISESTGSVLNTEAFF
J: TRBJ1-1
V: TRBV10-3
size: -
D: -

DNA: TGTGCCGCCGGGAAGTGGCAGAACACTGAAGCTTTCTTT
CDR3: CAAGKWQNTEAFF
J: TRBJ1-1
V: TRBV6-5
size: -
D: -

DNA: TGCGCCAGCAGCCAAGAATCGACTATAGCCAAAAACATTCAGTACTTC
CDR3: CASSQESTIAKNIQYF
J: TRBJ2-4
V: TRBV4-1
size: many
D: -

DNA: TGTGCCAGTCATGATTTGACAGGGGCCGGCTATGGCTACACCTTC
CDR3: CASHDLTGAGYGYTF
J: TRBJ1-2
V: TRBV19
size: -
D: TRBD1

DNA: TGTGCCAGCAGCCAAGAGCGCGCGGGTTCCTACAATGAGCAGTTCTTC
CDR3: CASSQERAGSYNEQFF
J: TRBJ2-1
V: TRBV4-2
size: -
D: -

DNA: TGTGCCAGCAGCTCGACTAGCGGGGGGCTTAGCTCCTACGAGCAGTACTTC
CDR3: CASSSTSGGLSSYEQYF
J: TRBJ2-7
V: TRBV5-6
size: -
D: TRBD2

DNA: TGTGCCAGTAAATCAATGCGGGTGGGCTACACCTTC
CDR3: CASKSMRVGYTF
J: TRBJ1-2
V: TRBV19
size: -
D: -

DNA: TGTGCCAGCAGTGACCCCCAGGGGGACACTGAAGCTTTCTTT
CDR3: CASSDPQGDTEAFF
J: TRBJ1-1
V: TRBV2
size: -
D: TRBD1

DNA: TGTGCCAGCAGCCCTACCAGCCCGGGGAACGAGCAGTTCTTC
CDR3: CASSPTSPGNEQFF
J: TRBJ2-1
V: TRBV7-6
size: -
D: -

DNA: TGTGCCAGTAACAGCGGGGGGGCGGAGACCCAGTACTTC
CDR3: CASNSGGAETQYF
J: TRBJ2-5
V: TRBV19
size: -
D: TRBD2

DNA: TGTGCCAGCAGCCGGGATGGGGTTCGCACCGGGGAGCTGTTTTTT
CDR3: CASSRDGVRTGELFF
J: TRBJ2-2
V: TRBV5-4
size: -
D: -